The present T cell receptor beta chain was sequenced within a study of CD8+ T cells in alopecia areata. Stated treatment: oral pan-JAK inhibitor, 5-10 mg twice daily. cDNA reverse transcribed from extracted RNA served as the sequencing template. The data were produced by immunoSEQ multiplex PCR, yet TCRdb's version contains in-frame clones alone and is incomplete. Of about 200,000 clones listed, about three fifths are singletons. Source: CD4+ T cells sorted from blood, taken at week 4, from a patient treated with tofacitinib. The TCR sequence derives from a human donor with alopecia areata.

This CDR3 reads CAWSPAGGYNEQFF. CDR3 nucleotide sequence: TGTGCCTGGAGTCCTGCCGGGGGGTACAATGAGCAGTTCTTC. This chain uses TRBV30 with TRBJ2-1, with TRBD2 identical over 7 bases. The J segment lost 4 bases and the V segment lost 2 bases, leaving 5 bases of the junction unmatched. Looked up from germline, CDR1 is GTSNPN and CDR2 is SVGIG (reference sequence). This CDR3 contains 14 residues.